The 17 T cell receptor beta chains in this list originate from one sample, sequenced in a study of CD8 T cells in Susac syndrome. Reverse transcription used about 0.45 to 1 ug RNA and random hexamers. One entry per CDR3 protein results from TCRdb running MiXCR on the immunoSEQ multiplex PCR reads. The table shows 27,000 or so distinct CDR3 sequences, with 94% occurring only once. Sequenced material: CD8+ T cells from PBMCs. The receptors here all came from a human donor in good health.

The V gene is TRBV3-1, the J gene TRBJ2-1, with 8 nucleotides matching TRBD1. The CDR3 spans 13 residues. Unmatched junction bases numbered 6, after V lost 4 bases and J lost 10 bases. CDR1 is LGHDT, CDR2 YNNKEL, per germline (reference sequence). The CDR3 DNA follows: TGTGCCAGCAGCCGCGGACAGGGTGGAGAGCAGTTCTTC. Amino acids: CASSRGQGGEQFF.

This chain joins TRBV5-6 and TRBJ2-5; possibly TRBD2 for D (5 bases). This CDR3 is 16 amino acids long. The germline V gene has CDR1 SGHDT and CDR2 YYEEEE. Deletions cut 0 bases from V and 2 bases from J, with 14 bases between. CDR3 in amino acids: CASSLGTRTAQETQYF. The CDR3 DNA is TGTGCCAGCAGCTTGGGGACCCGGACTGCACAAGAGACCCAGTACTTC.

The chain has TRBV20-1 and TRBJ2-5; tentative D call: TRBD2 (5 bases). In germline, CDR1 is DFQATT, CDR2 SNEGSKA (reference sequence). The V and J ends lost 6 bases and 2 bases respectively, with 13 bases between them. The CDR3 is made up of 13 amino acids. CDR3 protein: CSAEGLVQETQYF. CDR3 nucleotides: TGCAGTGCGGAAGGACTGGTACAAGAGACCCAGTACTTC.

CDR3 DNA: TGTGCCAGCAGTACAGGGGCTGGGGGAGAGACCCAGTACTTC. This codes for CASSTGAGGETQYF. The chain uses TRBV6-1 and TRBJ2-5; TRBD1 aligns across 7 bases. Germline V gene sequence: CDR1 MNHNS, CDR2 SASEGT. Trimming at V came to 5 bases and at J to 4 bases, leaving 7 bases not matched to a gene. CDR3 length equals 14 residues.

This sequence joins TRBV6-5 and TRBJ1-4, with TRBD1 as a possible D gene (6 bases). The germline gives CDR1 MNHEY, CDR2 SVGAGI. The ends were cut back, 0 bases at V and 5 bases at J, with 13 bases in the middle. This CDR3 region has 16 residues. In nucleotides, the CDR3 is TGTGCCAGCAGTTACTCGATCGGCGGGGGCAATGAAAAACTGTTTTTT. Translated, it gives CASSYSIGGGNEKLFF.

This sequence joins TRBV20-1 and TRBJ1-6; D is perhaps TRBD1 (6 bases). The germline gives CDR1 DFQATT, CDR2 SNEGSKA (reference sequence). The CDR3 sequence is 15 residues long. Trimming shortened V by 6 bases and J by 3 bases, and 15 bases separated the two germline ends. The CDR3 loop reads CSAGEGGNYNSPLHF. CDR3 nucleotides: TGCAGTGCGGGGGAAGGGGGTAACTATAATTCACCCCTCCACTTT.

The rearrangement uses TRBV7-2 and TRBJ2-7; a possible D gene is TRBD1 (5 bases). The CDR3 contains 15 residues. Germline-derived CDR1 and CDR2 are SGHTA and FQGNSA. V lost 5 bases, J lost 7 bases, and 21 bases lay in between. In nucleotides, the CDR3 is TGTGCCAGCAGCCTAGGGGCCCGAGACCCCAGGGAGCAGTACTTC. This gives the protein CASSLGARDPREQYF.

The gene calls are TRBV19 and TRBJ2-7, with D perhaps TRBD1 (6 bases). CDR3 length: 13 residues. V lost 2 bases, J lost 3 bases, and 8 bases lay in between. Germline-derived CDR1 and CDR2 are LNHDA and SQIVND (reference sequence). The CDR3 loop is CASSIIGGYEQYF. For the CDR3, the DNA is TGTGCCAGTAGTATAATAGGGGGCTACGAGCAGTACTTC.

The rearrangement joins TRBV3-1 to TRBJ2-7, with 7 positions matching TRBD1. The germline V gene encodes CDR1 LGHDT and CDR2 YNNKEL (reference sequence). V trimming: 4 bases; J trimming: 7 bases; junction bases outside the gene matches: 16. The CDR3 is 16 residues long. The CDR3 protein is CASSLHGQAPSEEQYF. In DNA, the CDR3 is TGTGCCAGCAGCCTCCATGGACAGGCGCCTTCTGAAGAGCAGTACTTC.

The gene calls are TRBV29-1 and TRBJ1-3; D uncertain. Trimming took off 0 bases at V and 0 bases at J, with 9 bases between the two ends. The CDR3 is 15 residues long. Germline CDR1 reads SQVTM; CDR2 reads ANQGSEA. CDR3 nucleotide sequence: TGCAGCGTTGAAGATAACCGTTTCTCTGGAAACACCATATATTTT. This translates into CSVEDNRFSGNTIYF.

The rearrangement uses TRBV4-3 and TRBJ1-1; no firm D call. CDR1 LGHNA and CDR2 YSLEER come from the germline V gene. V lost 0 bases to trimming and J lost 0 bases, with 5 bases between them. This CDR3 has 14 residues. The CDR3 loop is CASSQDQMNTEAFF. The DNA of the CDR3 is TGCGCCAGCAGCCAAGATCAGATGAACACTGAAGCTTTCTTT.

The chain has TRBV29-1 and TRBJ2-1; TRBD1 aligns across 8 bases. Germline V gene lookup returns CDR1 SQVTM and CDR2 ANQGSEA. J was trimmed by 7 bases and V by 3 bases; bases with no gene match: 8. The CDR3 is 14 residues long. The CDR3 DNA reads TGCAGCGTTGATGGAATCAGGGGGCGGAATGAGCAGTTCTTC. Translating gives CSVDGIRGRNEQFF.

The genes are TRBV7-8 and TRBJ2-3, with D perhaps matching TRBD2 (6 bases). V was clipped by 0 bases and J by 2 bases, with 9 bases between them. The CDR3 has 15 residues. Per germline, CDR1 SGHVS and CDR2 FQNEAQ. CDR3 region: CASSLAAGFTDTQYF. CDR3 in DNA: TGTGCCAGCAGCTTAGCAGCGGGTTTCACAGATACGCAGTATTTT.

The chain links TRBV6-1 to TRBJ1-6; D is uncertain. V was shortened by 0 bases and J by 10 bases, with 13 bases between the two germline ends. CDR3 size: 15 residues. Germline assignment: CDR1 MNHNS and CDR2 SASEGT. CDR3 loop: CASSEATAPPSPLHF. CDR3 DNA: TGTGCCAGCAGTGAAGCCACGGCCCCGCCGTCACCCCTCCACTTT.

The V call is TRBV29-1, the J call TRBJ2-5, with TRBD1 matching over 8 bases. V gave up 3 bases and J gave up 5 bases; unmatched junction bases: 26. The CDR3 is 20 residues long. CDR1 is SQVTM, CDR2 ANQGSEA, per germline. The CDR3 DNA is TGCAGCGTTGATGGCCCGGACAGGGCACGATCAGCCCCCGTCCCCGAGACCCAGTACTTC. Amino acids: CSVDGPDRARSAPVPETQYF.

The V and J genes are TRBV10-3 and TRBJ2-7; the D is unclear. CDR1 and CDR2 (germline): ENHRY, SYGVKD. This CDR3 comprises 13 residues. V was trimmed by 10 bases and J by 3 bases, leaving 16 bases between them. This CDR3 is CASRGPIDYEQYF. As DNA, the CDR3 is TGTGCCAGCAGAGGACCCATTGACTACGAGCAGTACTTC.

Comments on this clonotype: A junction boundary mismatches the germline segment, possibly from a read error. V is TRBV29-1 and J is TRBJ1-1; 7 positions match TRBD1. Looked up from germline, CDR1 is SQVTM and CDR2 is ANQGSEA. This CDR3 comprises 13 residues. The CDR3 DNA reads TGCAGCGTCGAAGGGGTAGGGGGCGGTGTAGCTTTCTTT. It encodes CSVEGVGGGVAFF.